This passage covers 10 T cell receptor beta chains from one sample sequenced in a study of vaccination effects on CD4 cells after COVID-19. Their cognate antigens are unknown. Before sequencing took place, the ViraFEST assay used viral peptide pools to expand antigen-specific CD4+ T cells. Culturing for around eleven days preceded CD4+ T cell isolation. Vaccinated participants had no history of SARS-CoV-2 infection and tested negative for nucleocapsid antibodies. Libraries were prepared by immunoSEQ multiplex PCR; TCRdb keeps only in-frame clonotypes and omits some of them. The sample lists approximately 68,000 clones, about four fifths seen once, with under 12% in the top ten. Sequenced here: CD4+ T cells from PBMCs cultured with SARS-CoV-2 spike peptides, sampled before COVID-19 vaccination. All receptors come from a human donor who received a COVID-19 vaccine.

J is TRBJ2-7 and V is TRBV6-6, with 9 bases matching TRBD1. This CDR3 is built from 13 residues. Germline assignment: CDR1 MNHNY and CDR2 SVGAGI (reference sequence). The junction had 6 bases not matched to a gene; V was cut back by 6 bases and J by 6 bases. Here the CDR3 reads CASSRDRVSEQYV. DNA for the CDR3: TGTGCCAGCAGCCGGGACAGGGTTAGCGAGCAGTACGTC.

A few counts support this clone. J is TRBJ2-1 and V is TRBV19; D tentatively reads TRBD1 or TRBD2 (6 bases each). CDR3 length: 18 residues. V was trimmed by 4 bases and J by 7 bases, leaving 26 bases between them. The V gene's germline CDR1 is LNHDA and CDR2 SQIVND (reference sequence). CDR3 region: CASSSLWGAIVLGNEQFF. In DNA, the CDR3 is TGTGCCAGTAGTAGCCTTTGGGGGGCGATCGTACTGGGGAATGAGCAGTTCTTC.

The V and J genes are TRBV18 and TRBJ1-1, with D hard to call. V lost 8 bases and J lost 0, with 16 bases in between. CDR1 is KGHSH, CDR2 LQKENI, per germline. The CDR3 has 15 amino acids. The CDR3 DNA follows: TGTGCCAGCGGACCCTACAGTCGATTGAACACTGAAGCTTTCTTT. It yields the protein CASGPYSRLNTEAFF.

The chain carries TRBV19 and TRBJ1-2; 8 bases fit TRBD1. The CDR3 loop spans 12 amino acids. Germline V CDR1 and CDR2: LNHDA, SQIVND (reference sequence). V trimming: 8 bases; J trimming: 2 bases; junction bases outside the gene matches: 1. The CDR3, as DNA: TGTGCCAGTCGACAGGGGAACTATGGCTACACCTTC. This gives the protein CASRQGNYGYTF.

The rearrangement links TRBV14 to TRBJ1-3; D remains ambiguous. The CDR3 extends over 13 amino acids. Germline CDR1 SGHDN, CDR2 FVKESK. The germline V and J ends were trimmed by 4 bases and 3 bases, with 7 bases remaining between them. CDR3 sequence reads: CASSLFGGNTIYF. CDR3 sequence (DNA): TGTGCCAGCAGCCTCTTTGGTGGAAACACCATATATTTT.

The CDR3 DNA follows: TGTGCCAGTAGTATGGTGAGGAACAGGGATGGCACAGATACGCAGTATTTT. Amino acid sequence: CASSMVRNRDGTDTQYF. This chain links TRBV19 with TRBJ2-3; weak D call: TRBD1 (6 bases). The CDR3 runs 17 residues. Germline CDR1 LNHDA, CDR2 SQIVND (reference sequence). V lost 3 bases and J lost 1, with 17 bases in between. The full variable domain, rest sourced from reference TRBV19 and TRBJ2-3, is DGGITQSPKYLFRKEGQNVTLSCEQNLNHDAMYWYRQDPGQGLRLIYYSQIVNDFQKGDIAEGYSVSREKKESFPLTVTSAQKNPTAFYLCASSMVRNRDGTDTQYFGPGTRLTVL.

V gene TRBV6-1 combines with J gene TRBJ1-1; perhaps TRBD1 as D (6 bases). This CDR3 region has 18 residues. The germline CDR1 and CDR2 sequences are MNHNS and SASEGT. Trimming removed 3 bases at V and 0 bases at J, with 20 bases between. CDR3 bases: TGTGCCAGCAGTGACCGATCCCGAGGGGGGGCCATGAACACTGAAGCTTTCTTT. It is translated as CASSDRSRGGAMNTEAFF.

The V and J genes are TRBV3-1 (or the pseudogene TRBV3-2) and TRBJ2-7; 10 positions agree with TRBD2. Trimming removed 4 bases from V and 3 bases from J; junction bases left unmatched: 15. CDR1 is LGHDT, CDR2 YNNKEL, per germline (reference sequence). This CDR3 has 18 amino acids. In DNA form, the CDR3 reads TGTGCCAGCAGCCCAAGCCTTCGACTAGCGGGTGCCAGCTACGAGCAGTACGTC. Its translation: CASSPSLRLAGASYEQYV.

As DNA, the CDR3 is TGTGCCAGTAAGCCCGGGGGGTACCTTATAGAGGAGACCCAGTACTTC. It encodes CASKPGGYLIEETQYF. The chain links TRBV19 to TRBJ2-5; TRBD2 matches 7 bases. This CDR3 region has 16 residues. V lost 7 bases, J lost 5 bases, and 16 bases stayed unmatched. Germline lookup yields CDR1 LNHDA and CDR2 SQIVND (reference sequence).

CDR3 in DNA: TGTGCCAGCAGGATCCCAGGGGGGGCCGCAGATACGCAGTATTTT. Its protein is CASRIPGGAADTQYF. The chain employs TRBV6-5 and TRBJ2-3, with D possibly called TRBD1 or TRBD2 (7 bases each). V lost 6 bases and J 4 bases, leaving 17 bases between the germline ends. Germline-derived CDR1 and CDR2 are MNHEY and SVGAGI. This CDR3 comprises 15 residues.